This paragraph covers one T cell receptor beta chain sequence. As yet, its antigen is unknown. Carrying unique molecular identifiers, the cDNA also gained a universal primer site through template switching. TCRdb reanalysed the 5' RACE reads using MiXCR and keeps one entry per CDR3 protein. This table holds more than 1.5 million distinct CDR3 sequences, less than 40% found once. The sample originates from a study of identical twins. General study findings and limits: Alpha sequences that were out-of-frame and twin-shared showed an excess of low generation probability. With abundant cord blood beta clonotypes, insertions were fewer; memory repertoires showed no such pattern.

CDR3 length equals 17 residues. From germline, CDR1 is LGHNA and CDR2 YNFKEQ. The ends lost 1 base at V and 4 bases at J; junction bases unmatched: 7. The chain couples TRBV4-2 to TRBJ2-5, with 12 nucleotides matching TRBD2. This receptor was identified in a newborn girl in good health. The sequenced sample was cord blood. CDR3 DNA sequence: TGTGCCAGCAGCCAAGGCCGACTAGCGGGAGACTCAGAGACCCAGTACTTC. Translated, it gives CASSQGRLAGDSETQYF.